Listed below are T cell receptor beta chains from one sample, sequenced in a study of cytomegalovirus exposure and HLA in healthy donors. TCRdb keeps only in-frame clones here, not all; method: immunoSEQ multiplex PCR. The repertoire consists of about 52,000 clones, with 73% occurring once and the leading ten covering about 3%. The source material was PBMCs. Source of these receptors: a man aged 18 to 29 in good health and CMV-seronegative. CDR3s include the opening cysteine and the closing phenylalanine or tryptophan. D genes are given only for firm matches. Where a row states a size, it is once, few, many or the class of an expanded clone; other rows omit it.

j_gene: TRBJ1-1; d_gene: TRBD1; v_gene: TRBV4-3; abundance: -; CDR3aa: CASSQDSRGQTEAFF; CDR3nt: TGCGCCAGCAGCCAAGATTCCAGGGGGCAAACTGAAGCTTTCTTT
j_gene: TRBJ2-5; d_gene: -; v_gene: TRBV14; abundance: -; CDR3aa: CASSLTQGALGRTTQYF; CDR3nt: TGTGCCAGCAGCCTCACCCAGGGGGCCCTCGGGAGGACGACCCAGTACTTC
j_gene: TRBJ1-5; d_gene: -; v_gene: TRBV27; abundance: once; CDR3aa: CASSFHRYNQPQHF; CDR3nt: TGTGCCAGCAGTTTCCACAGGTACAATCAGCCCCAGCATTTT
j_gene: TRBJ2-2; d_gene: -; v_gene: TRBV4-3; abundance: once; CDR3aa: CASSQGGSFGTGELFF; CDR3nt: TGCGCCAGCAGCCAAGGAGGCAGTTTTGGCACCGGGGAGCTGTTTTTT
j_gene: TRBJ1-2; d_gene: -; v_gene: TRBV7-9; abundance: -; CDR3aa: CASSLAGQGRNYGYTF; CDR3nt: TGTGCCAGCAGCTTAGCGGGGCAGGGGCGGAACTATGGCTACACCTTC
j_gene: TRBJ2-7; d_gene: -; v_gene: TRBV4-1; abundance: -; CDR3aa: CASSNIGDEQYF; CDR3nt: TGCGCCAGCAGCAACATCGGGGACGAGCAGTACTTC
j_gene: TRBJ2-3; d_gene: -; v_gene: TRBV29-1; abundance: -; CDR3aa: CSVFEYTDTQYF; CDR3nt: TGCAGCGTCTTCGAGTACACAGATACGCAGTATTTT
j_gene: TRBJ1-5; d_gene: TRBD1; v_gene: TRBV5-6; abundance: -; CDR3aa: CASSSGQTNQPQHF; CDR3nt: TGTGCCAGCAGCTCGGGACAGACCAATCAGCCCCAGCATTTT
j_gene: TRBJ1-5; d_gene: -; v_gene: TRBV28; abundance: -; CDR3aa: CASSWQGRDQPQHF; CDR3nt: TGTGCCAGCAGTTGGCAGGGGCGAGATCAGCCCCAGCATTTT
j_gene: TRBJ2-2; d_gene: TRBD2; v_gene: TRBV7-2; abundance: -; CDR3aa: CASSLAGLGTTGELFF; CDR3nt: TGTGCCAGCAGCTTAGCGGGACTAGGTACCACCGGGGAGCTGTTTTTT
j_gene: TRBJ1-2; d_gene: TRBD1; v_gene: TRBV6-5; abundance: -; CDR3aa: CASSRQGAPGYTF; CDR3nt: TGTGCCAGCAGTAGACAGGGGGCGCCTGGCTACACCTTC
j_gene: TRBJ2-7; d_gene: -; v_gene: TRBV20-1; abundance: -; CDR3aa: CSASPLYEQYF; CDR3nt: TGCAGTGCTAGTCCTCTATACGAGCAGTACTTC
j_gene: TRBJ1-2; d_gene: -; v_gene: TRBV6-6; abundance: few; CDR3aa: CASSWDFKGYTF; CDR3nt: TGTGCCAGCAGTTGGGACTTTAAGGGCTACACCTTC
j_gene: TRBJ1-5; d_gene: -; v_gene: TRBV5-1; abundance: -; CDR3aa: CASSETGRLNNNQPQHF; CDR3nt: TGCGCCAGCAGTGAAACAGGGCGGCTAAACAACAATCAGCCCCAGCATTTT